The 21 T cell receptor beta chains listed next were all sequenced from one sample in a study of regulatory T cells in long-lasting Graves disease. The time point is: newly diagnosed GD, antithyroid drugs for less than 3 months. Generation of the TCR library employed RNA extracted from PBMCs. Libraries of TCR beta came from iRepertoire HTBI primers plus Arm-PCR of CDR3 regions. MiXCR, applied by TCRdb to the multiplex PCR reads, yields one record per CDR3 protein. Here the sample spans under 400,000 distinct CDR3 sequences, approximately 15% being singletons. This sample also belongs to another study, concerning T cells in Graves' hyperthyroidism and ophthalmopathy.

The sequencing here drew on peripheral blood mononuclear cells (PBMCs), taken at new diagnosis, from a patient treated with antithyroid drugs. The source is a man aged 35 to 55 with Graves disease.

The chain uses TRBV5-1 and TRBJ2-7, with 9 bases aligning to TRBD1. Trimming took 5 bases from V and 5 from J; bases not matched to a gene: 5. The CDR3 covers 13 residues. The germline V gene has CDR1 SGHRS and CDR2 YFSETQ. This CDR3 is CASSRTGENEQYF. DNA for the CDR3: TGCGCCAGCAGTCGGACAGGGGAAAACGAGCAGTACTTC.

J is TRBJ2-1 and V is TRBV11-1; a possible D gene is TRBD2 (5 bases). The CDR3 runs 17 residues. Germline V gene data show CDR1 as SGHAT and CDR2 as FQDESV (reference sequence). CDR3 DNA: TGTGTCAACAGCTCTCCATGGCCGAGGGAGACTTACAATGAGCAGTTCTTC. Translating it yields CVNSSPWPRETYNEQFF.

About this clonotype: A much bigger clone sits one base away, suggesting this may be a read error. The chain uses TRBV11-3 and TRBJ1-2; the match to TRBD1 covers 10 bases. This CDR3 has 15 amino acids. CDR1 is SGHNT and CDR2 is YENEEA in the germline V gene. CDR3 in amino acids: CVSSFPGQGFRGYTF. Here the CDR3 DNA reads TGTGTCAGCAGCTTCCCGGGACAGGGGTTTCGTGGCTACACCTTC.

This clonotype was detected many times. V gene TRBV4-2 combines with J gene TRBJ2-5, with TRBD2 as a possible D gene (5 bases). CDR3 size: 14 residues. The V end lost 2 bases, the J end lost 3 bases, and 10 bases lay between the germline ends. Germline V gene sequence: CDR1 LGHNA, CDR2 YNFKEQ. In DNA, the CDR3 is TGTGCCAGCAGCCAACGTAGGAGGAAAGAGACCCAGTACTTC. This gives the protein CASSQRRRKETQYF.

This sequence joins TRBV19 and TRBJ1-2, with 12 bases identical to TRBD1. V gave up 5 bases and J gave up 8 bases; unmatched junction bases: 6. The CDR3 sequence is 14 residues long. Germline CDR1 LNHDA, CDR2 SQIVND (reference sequence). CDR3 nucleotide sequence: TGTGCCAGTAGTTGGGGACAGGGGGCTCGCGGCTACACCTTC. This encodes CASSWGQGARGYTF.

This clonotype was picked up many times. V is TRBV2 and J is TRBJ2-7; TRBD1 or TRBD2 may be the D gene (6 bases each). This CDR3 is built from 15 residues. V was pared by 11 bases and J by 4 bases, with 24 bases between. Germline CDR1 reads SNHLY; CDR2 reads FYNNEI. CDR3 coding DNA: TGTGCCTCAGCAAGGGGGGCCCCGTTAAGTTACGAGCAGTACTTC. As protein: CASARGAPLSYEQYF. Filled out from reference TRBV2 and TRBJ2-7, the complete variable domain reads EPEVTQTPSHQVTQMGQEVILRCVPISNHLYFYWYRQILGQKVEFLVSFYNNEISEKSEIFDDQFSVERPDGSNFTLKIRSTKLEDSAMYFCASARGAPLSYEQYFGPGTRLTVT.

As to this clonotype: At one boundary the junction diverges from the germline segment, which might be a read error. The chain links TRBV11-3 to TRBJ2-1; 7 bases match TRBD2. This CDR3 is 17 amino acids long. Germline CDR1 and CDR2: SGHNT and YENEEA. The CDR3 DNA sequence: TGCGCCAGCAGCCAAGTTCTAAGCGGGGTCTCCTACAATGAGCAGTTCTTC. It yields the protein CASSQVLSGVSYNEQFF. Complete variable domain (other parts from reference TRBV11-3 and TRBJ2-1): EAGVVQSPRYKIIEKKQPVAFWCNPISGHNTLYWYLQNLGQGPELLIRYENEEAVDDSQLPKDRFSAERLKGVDSTLKIQPAELGDSAVYLCASSQVLSGVSYNEQFFGPGTRLTVL.

The rearrangement links TRBV15 to TRBJ1-2; D is perhaps TRBD1 (6 bases). CDR3 size: 17 residues. V was shortened by 1 base and J by 1 base, with 16 bases between the two germline ends. Germline V lookup: CDR1 LNHNV, CDR2 YYDKDF (reference sequence). In DNA form, the CDR3 reads TGTGCCACCAGCAGAGTGCCGGGGGCTGGCGATAACTATGGCTACACCTTC. Amino acids: CATSRVPGAGDNYGYTF.

A few counts support this clonotype. The chain recombines TRBV7-3 with TRBJ2-1; TRBD2 matches 10 bases. This CDR3 spans 15 amino acids. Unmatched junction bases numbered 5, after V lost 1 base and J lost 8 bases. CDR1 is SGHTA and CDR2 is FQGTGA in the germline V gene. CDR3 bases: TGTGCCAGCAGCTTAAGGGGGACTAGCGTCGATGAGCAGTTCTTC. Amino acids: CASSLRGTSVDEQFF.

The chain combines TRBV28 with TRBJ2-3; D is perhaps TRBD2 (6 bases). The CDR3 has 14 residues. Germline assignment: CDR1 MDHEN and CDR2 SYDVKM. The V and J ends lost 3 bases and 5 bases respectively, with 12 bases between them. DNA for the CDR3: TGTGCCAGCAGTTTTTTCCAGGGAGGAGATACGCAGTATTTT. It encodes CASSFFQGGDTQYF.

This clonotype turned up a few times. The chain couples TRBV28 to TRBJ2-1; D remains unclear. Trimming stripped 7 bases from V and 9 bases from J, with 19 bases between. CDR3 length: 14 amino acids. Germline values: CDR1 MDHEN, CDR2 SYDVKM. CDR3 loop: CASIENGVVSEQFF. The CDR3 region has the DNA TGTGCCAGCATCGAAAATGGGGTAGTGAGTGAGCAGTTCTTC.

This clonotype was observed many times. The chain joins TRBV5-1 to TRBJ2-1; 7 bases are a match to TRBD1. The CDR3 sequence is 14 residues long. Germline trimming cut 4 bases from V and 6 bases from J; bases unmatched to any gene: 7. From germline, CDR1 is SGHRS and CDR2 YFSETQ. CDR3 region: CASSVGTVGNEQFF. The CDR3 nucleotides are TGCGCCAGCAGCGTCGGGACAGTCGGCAATGAGCAGTTCTTC. Supplemented by reference TRBV5-1 and TRBJ2-1, the full variable domain reads KAGVTQTPRYLIKTRGQQVTLSCSPISGHRSVSWYQQTPGQGLQFLFEYFSETQRNKGNFPGRFSGRQFSNSRSEMNVSTLELGDSALYLCASSVGTVGNEQFFGPGTRLTVL.

The sample holds a few counts of this clonotype. The chain combines TRBV6-2 or TRBV6-3 with TRBJ2-2; 16 nucleotides agree with TRBD2. Germline CDR1 and CDR2: MNHEY and SVGEGT. Trimming removed 6 bases from V and 6 bases from J; junction bases left unmatched: 7. The CDR3 covers 17 residues. For the CDR3, the DNA is TGTGCCAGCAGCCTGGGACTAGCGGGGGGGGGCGCCGGGGAGCTGTTTTTT. Translating gives CASSLGLAGGGAGELFF.

This clonotype was detected only a few times. This rearrangement joins TRBV3-1 to TRBJ2-1; 8 bases are a match to TRBD1. The CDR3 contains 15 residues. CDR1 is LGHDT and CDR2 is YNNKEL in the germline V gene (reference sequence). Trimming removed 5 bases from V and 2 bases from J; junction bases left unmatched: 5. The DNA of the CDR3 is TGTGCCAGCAGCTGGACAGGGCGCCCCTACAATGAGCAGTTCTTC. It codes for CASSWTGRPYNEQFF.

This clonotype showed up just a few times. The rearrangement uses TRBV6-4 and TRBJ1-2; D unresolved. V was clipped by 3 bases and J by 6 bases, with 14 bases between them. Germline V gene data show CDR1 as MRHNA and CDR2 as SNTAGT. The CDR3 sequence is 14 residues long. The CDR3 reads CASSETTGGDGYTF. CDR3 bases: TGTGCCAGCAGTGAAACGACCGGCGGGGATGGCTACACCTTC.

This clonotype was counted between two and nine times. The chain has TRBV4-1 and TRBJ2-3; 12 bases align to TRBD2. V dropped 0 bases and J dropped 4; count of bases not matched to a gene: 2. Looked up from germline, CDR1 is MGHRA and CDR2 is YSYEKL. The CDR3 sequence is 16 residues long. CDR3 DNA sequence: TGCGCCAGCAGCCAAGATGCTAGCGGGGGGGCAGATACGCAGTATTTT. Translated: CASSQDASGGADTQYF.

This clonotype was counted ten times or more. The V call is TRBV7-2, the J call TRBJ2-7; TRBD2 matches at 8 bases. Germline trimming cut 6 bases from V and 6 bases from J; bases unmatched to any gene: 13. Germline V lookup: CDR1 SGHTA, CDR2 FQGNSA. This CDR3 is 15 amino acids long. In DNA, the CDR3 is TGTGCCAGCAGTTCCGGGACTAGAGCTGTAAGCGAGCAGTACTTC. It specifies CASSSGTRAVSEQYF.

This clonotype was observed a single time. The rearrangement links TRBV24-1 to TRBJ2-5; 9 positions match TRBD1. The DNA end is a closer match to TRBJ2-1, so the J assignment may be wrong. The germline V gene has CDR1 KGHDR and CDR2 SFDVKD. The CDR3 runs 15 residues. CDR3 amino acids: CATSDLTGGGNEQFF. The DNA of the CDR3 is TGTGCCACCAGTGATTTGACAGGGGGCGGCAATGAGCAGTTCTTC.

This clonotype came up many times. This chain connects TRBV20-1 to TRBJ1-4; perhaps TRBD1 as D (5 bases). Trimming shortened V by 0 bases and J by 0 bases, and 11 bases separated the two germline ends. CDR1 is DFQATT, CDR2 SNEGSKA, per germline (reference sequence). The CDR3 runs to 16 residues. The DNA for the CDR3 is TGCAGTGCTAGAGACGGGGGAGGAGCAACTAATGAAAAACTGTTTTTT. It encodes CSARDGGGATNEKLFF.

V and J are TRBV2 and TRBJ2-5, with TRBD2 as a possible D gene (5 bases). The ends were cut back, 10 bases at V and 3 bases at J, with 12 bases in the middle. The CDR3 loop spans 12 amino acids. The germline V gene has CDR1 SNHLY and CDR2 FYNNEI. The CDR3 protein is CATDEGEETQYF. The CDR3, as DNA: TGTGCCACCGATGAGGGTGAAGAGACCCAGTACTTC.

This chain connects TRBV6-5 to TRBJ2-1, with D possibly being TRBD2 (6 bases). Germline V gene data show CDR1 as MNHEY and CDR2 as SVGAGI. The CDR3 is 17 residues long. Between the trimmed V and J ends, which lost 2 bases and 9 bases, there was a span of 23 bases. The CDR3: CASSYPGETRGKFEQFF. The CDR3 nucleotides are TGTGCCAGCAGTTACCCGGGGGAGACCCGGGGGAAATTTGAGCAGTTCTTC.